This paragraph reports one T cell receptor (beta chain). Antigen specificity is unknown. This sample was included in a study of T cell responses to AZD1222 COVID-19 vaccine. Profiling relied on immunoSEQ multiplex PCR, and the TCRdb table lists in-frame clones only, not all of them. The sample has 100,000 to 150,000 clones, 90% seen once. Notes on the study in general: Reportedly, nearly half the spike-specific TCRs target unmutated variant regions. Donors in the cohort were predominantly white British and more often female, and clonal diversity was possibly underestimated.

This CDR3 contains 13 residues. The J segment lost 6 bases and the V segment lost 8 bases, leaving 4 bases of the junction unmatched. The germline CDR1 and CDR2 sequences are SGHTA and FQGNSA. The TCR comes from an adult in good health. The J gene is TRBJ1-5, the V gene TRBV7-2; TRBD1 aligns across 10 bases. The material was peripheral blood, obtained on day 0 of MenACWY control vaccination. As DNA, the CDR3 is TGTGCCAGCCGGGGACAGGGGTTTCAGCCCCAGCATTTT. It specifies CASRGQGFQPQHF.